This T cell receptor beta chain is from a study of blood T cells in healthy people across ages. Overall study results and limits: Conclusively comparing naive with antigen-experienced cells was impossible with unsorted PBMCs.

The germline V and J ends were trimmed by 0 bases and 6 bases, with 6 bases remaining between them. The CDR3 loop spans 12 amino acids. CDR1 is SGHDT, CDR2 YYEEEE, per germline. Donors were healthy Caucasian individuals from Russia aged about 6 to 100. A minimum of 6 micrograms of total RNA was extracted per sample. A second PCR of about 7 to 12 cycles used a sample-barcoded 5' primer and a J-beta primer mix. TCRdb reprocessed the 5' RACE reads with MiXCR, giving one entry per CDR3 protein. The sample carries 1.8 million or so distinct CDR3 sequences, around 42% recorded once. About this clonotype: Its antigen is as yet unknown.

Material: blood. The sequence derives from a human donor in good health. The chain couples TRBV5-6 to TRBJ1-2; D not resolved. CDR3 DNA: TGTGCCAGCAGCTTGGGCAAGGATGGCTACACCTTC. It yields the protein CASSLGKDGYTF.